The 32 T cell receptor beta chains reported below all come from one sample, sequenced in a study of blood T cell repertoires in COVID-19. Some clones are missing from TCRdb's copy, which holds only in-frame ones; the method was immunoSEQ multiplex PCR. Of 50,000 or so clones in the sample, 65% to 85% are singletons; the top ten hold around 15%. Sequencing was done on a sample of peripheral blood. The receptors stem from a man aged 40-50 years with acute or convalescent COVID-19.

DNA of the CDR3: TGTGCCAGCAGCCCCGCTAGCTCCGATACGCAGTATTTT. Translation gives CASSPASSDTQYF. V gene TRBV7-2 combines with J gene TRBJ2-3; maybe TRBD2 (5 bases). V gave up 5 bases and J gave up 6 bases, with 12 bases separating them. This CDR3 comprises 13 residues. Germline V gene lookup returns CDR1 SGHTA and CDR2 FQGNSA. Using reference TRBV7-2 and TRBJ2-3 for the parts outside the CDR3, the full variable domain is GAGVSQSPSNKVTEKGKDVELRCDPISGHTALYWYRQSLGQGLEFLIYFQGNSAPDKSGLPSDRFSAERTGGSVSTLTIQRTQQEDSAVYLCASSPASSDTQYFGPGTRLTVL.

On this clone itself: The junction does not match germline at one end; this may be a read error. This chain links TRBV2 with TRBJ2-5, with TRBD2 identical over 7 bases. The germline V gene has CDR1 SNHLY and CDR2 FYNNEI. The CDR3 runs 13 residues. The DNA of the CDR3 is TGTGCAAGCATGGCGCGGGGGATGGAGACCCAGTACTTC. Its protein is CASMARGMETQYF.

The chain employs TRBV5-1 and TRBJ1-1; D ambiguous. Trimming removed 4 bases at V and 0 bases at J, with 16 bases between. Germline loops: CDR1 SGHRS, CDR2 YFSETQ. The CDR3 covers 16 residues. The CDR3 coding sequence is TGCGCCAGCAGCGGGGAGTATACGGCCATGAACACTGAAGCTTTCTTT. Translation: CASSGEYTAMNTEAFF.

The gene calls are TRBV13 and TRBJ2-3; D uncertain. This CDR3 is 16 amino acids long. V gave up 6 bases and J gave up 0 bases, with 16 bases separating them. From germline, CDR1 is PRHDT and CDR2 FYEKMQ (reference sequence). The chain's CDR3 is CASSPSPELSTDTQYF. CDR3 DNA sequence: TGTGCCAGCAGTCCCTCCCCTGAGCTTAGCACAGATACGCAGTATTTT.

The rearrangement joins TRBV30 to TRBJ2-3; 8 bases align to TRBD1. V lost 5 bases and J lost 0; bases outside the gene matches: 4. Germline V lookup: CDR1 GTSNPN, CDR2 SVGIG (reference sequence). The CDR3 spans 14 residues. CDR3 nucleotide sequence: TGTGCCTGGGGTACAGGGGGGAGCACAGATACGCAGTATTTT. This encodes CAWGTGGSTDTQYF.

The V call is TRBV24-1, the J call TRBJ2-5, with 13 bases that match TRBD2. The germline V gene encodes CDR1 KGHDR and CDR2 SFDVKD. With V trimmed by 4 bases and J by 1 base, 5 bases remained unmatched. The CDR3 spans 17 residues. The CDR3: CATSERTSGRTQETQYF. CDR3 nucleotide sequence: TGTGCCACCAGTGAACGGACTAGCGGGAGAACCCAAGAGACCCAGTACTTC.

The chain carries TRBV5-5 and TRBJ2-1; TRBD1 might be the D (5 bases). The CDR3 spans 14 residues. Trimming took 3 bases from V and 3 from J, leaving 10 bases between them. CDR1 is SGHKS and CDR2 is YYEKEE in the germline V gene (reference sequence). The CDR3 reads CASSSGPGYNEQFF. The CDR3 bases are TGTGCCAGCAGCTCAGGGCCGGGCTACAATGAGCAGTTCTTC.

The gene calls are TRBV4-1 and TRBJ2-7; 7 bases are shared with TRBD1. Germline loops: CDR1 MGHRA, CDR2 YSYEKL. The trim removed 3 bases at V and 1 base at J, leaving 9 bases unmatched. The CDR3 runs 16 residues. This chain's CDR3 is CASSQRATGLSYEQYF. CDR3 DNA: TGCGCCAGCAGCCAGAGGGCGACAGGGCTATCCTACGAGCAGTACTTC.

J is TRBJ1-1 and V is TRBV27; D perhaps matches TRBD1 (6 bases). The CDR3 is 16 amino acids. Germline CDR1 and CDR2: MNHEY and SMNVEV (reference sequence). Trimming stripped 5 bases from V and 4 bases from J, with 20 bases between. The CDR3 reads CASSPPRTGKVTEAFF. The CDR3 DNA sequence: TGTGCCAGCAGTCCCCCCCGAACAGGGAAGGTCACTGAAGCTTTCTTT.

This clone occurred once. The J gene is TRBJ1-1, the V gene TRBV5-1; D possibly corresponds to TRBD1 (6 bases). The CDR3 loop spans 15 amino acids. Germline CDR1 reads SGHRS; CDR2 reads YFSETQ. The ends were cut back, 4 bases at V and 4 bases at J, with 17 bases in the middle. CDR3 sequence (DNA): TGCGCCAGCAGCCAGGGACATGGGGAAGGCACTGAAGCTTTCTTT. This encodes CASSQGHGEGTEAFF.

The chain links TRBV29-1 to TRBJ2-3; D is undetermined. Germline V CDR1 and CDR2: SQVTM, ANQGSEA. This CDR3 spans 12 amino acids. The V and J ends lost 4 bases and 4 bases respectively, with 9 bases between them. CDR3 DNA: TGCAGCGTTGCTAGAAACTCAGATACGCAGTATTTT. Protein product: CSVARNSDTQYF.

The chain uses TRBV11-2 and TRBJ1-1, with a possible D match to TRBD1 (6 bases). CDR1 is SGHAT and CDR2 is FQNNGV in the germline V gene. The CDR3 extends over 13 amino acids. The germline V and J ends were trimmed by 2 bases and 5 bases, with 9 bases remaining between them. The CDR3 spells CASSLWTVTEAFF. The DNA for the CDR3 is TGTGCCAGCAGCTTATGGACAGTGACTGAAGCTTTCTTT.

This chain uses TRBV3-1 (or the pseudogene TRBV3-2) with TRBJ1-4; unclear D gene. CDR1 and CDR2 from the germline V gene are LGHDT and YNNKEL (reference sequence). The CDR3 is 16 residues long. Trimming left V 4 bases short and J 2 bases short, with 14 bases between. The chain's CDR3 is CASSPRSGGTNEKLFF. The CDR3 nucleotides are TGTGCCAGCAGCCCAAGGTCTGGCGGGACTAATGAAAAACTGTTTTTT.

This chain links TRBV5-1 with TRBJ1-2; 7 positions match TRBD1. Germline V gene data show CDR1 as SGHRS and CDR2 as YFSETQ. The trim removed 4 bases at V and 5 bases at J, leaving 2 bases unmatched. The CDR3 has 12 residues. The CDR3 here is CASSLQGYGYTF. The CDR3 DNA follows: TGCGCCAGCAGCCTACAGGGGTATGGCTACACCTTC.

The V and J genes are TRBV5-1 and TRBJ2-3, with TRBD1 as a possible D gene (5 bases). V dropped 4 bases and J dropped 0 bases, with 12 bases sitting between them. The CDR3 covers 15 residues. The germline V gene has CDR1 SGHRS and CDR2 YFSETQ. CDR3 protein: CASSISGLSTDTQYF. The CDR3 DNA is TGCGCCAGCAGCATATCAGGGCTTAGCACAGATACGCAGTATTTT.

V usage is TRBV5-1 and J usage is TRBJ2-1, with D possibly being TRBD1 (5 bases). V was pared by 0 bases and J by 8 bases, with 15 bases between. Per the germline V gene, CDR1 is SGHRS and CDR2 is YFSETQ. CDR3 size: 15 residues. CDR3 amino acids: CASSLGAGRWDEQFF. The CDR3 nucleotides are TGCGCCAGCAGCTTGGGGGCAGGGCGATGGGATGAGCAGTTCTTC. Using reference TRBV5-1 and TRBJ2-1 for the parts outside the CDR3, the full variable domain is KAGVTQTPRYLIKTRGQQVTLSCSPISGHRSVSWYQQTPGQGLQFLFEYFSETQRNKGNFPGRFSGRQFSNSRSEMNVSTLELGDSALYLCASSLGAGRWDEQFFGPGTRLTVL.

The V call is TRBV4-1, the J call TRBJ2-2; 7 bases match TRBD2. The CDR3 length is 16 residues. Germline V gene lookup returns CDR1 MGHRA and CDR2 YSYEKL. The V and J ends lost 1 base and 0 bases, in that order; junction bases with no gene match: 2. The CDR3 nucleotides are TGCGCCAGCAGCCAAGGGGGACTAACGAACACCGGGGAGCTGTTTTTT. This gives the protein CASSQGGLTNTGELFF.

The V and J genes are TRBV5-8 and TRBJ1-4; 7 bases match TRBD1. This CDR3 is built from 15 residues. J gave up 4 bases and V 4 bases, and 7 bases lay outside the gene matches. Germline CDR1 and CDR2: SGHTS and YDEGEE. The CDR3 sequence is CASSPGQALNEKLFF. Written as DNA, the CDR3 is TGTGCCAGCAGCCCTGGACAGGCCCTTAATGAAAAACTGTTTTTT.

This chain joins TRBV19 and TRBJ2-1; 7 positions agree with TRBD2. Trimming took 6 bases from V and 8 from J; bases not matched to a gene: 13. Germline V lookup: CDR1 LNHDA, CDR2 SQIVND (reference sequence). The CDR3 length is 15 residues. DNA of the CDR3: TGTGCCAGTAGCTCCTTTGTTGGGGGGGGTGATGAGCAGTTCTTC. It specifies CASSSFVGGGDEQFF.

The chain couples TRBV4-1 to TRBJ1-2, with 7 bases aligning to TRBD1. The CDR3 is 14 residues long. CDR1 MGHRA and CDR2 YSYEKL come from the germline V gene. Losses at the gene ends were 1 base for V and 6 bases for J; bases not matched to a gene: 5. CDR3 amino acids: CASSQVGQLDGYTF. For the CDR3, the DNA is TGCGCCAGCAGCCAAGTGGGACAGTTAGATGGCTACACCTTC.

The chain couples TRBV28 to TRBJ1-2, with 9 bases identical to TRBD1. From germline, CDR1 is MDHEN and CDR2 SYDVKM. V was clipped by 5 bases and J by 7 bases; unmatched bases: 8. The CDR3 covers 14 residues. CDR3 residues: CASSTGGAVGGYTF. The CDR3 coding sequence is TGTGCCAGCAGTACAGGGGGCGCAGTCGGTGGCTACACCTTC.

This clone appeared once. The chain employs TRBV19 and TRBJ2-7; perhaps TRBD2 as D (5 bases). This CDR3 spans 13 amino acids. In germline, CDR1 is LNHDA, CDR2 SQIVND (reference sequence). Trimming shortened V by 3 bases and J by 6 bases, and 12 bases separated the two germline ends. The CDR3 is CASSIGFGGEQYF. The CDR3 DNA reads as TGTGCCAGTAGTATTGGGTTCGGAGGCGAGCAGTACTTC. The variable domain in full, with the rest retrieved from reference TRBV19 and TRBJ2-7, is DGGITQSPKYLFRKEGQNVTLSCEQNLNHDAMYWYRQDPGQGLRLIYYSQIVNDFQKGDIAEGYSVSREKKESFPLTVTSAQKNPTAFYLCASSIGFGGEQYFGPGTRLTVT.

The chain employs TRBV6-5 and TRBJ1-4; a weak D match, TRBD1 (6 bases). V lost 6 bases to trimming and J lost 8 bases, with 19 bases between them. CDR1 and CDR2 (germline): MNHEY, SVGAGI. CDR3 size: 15 residues. The CDR3 DNA sequence: TGTGCCAGCAGACTCAGAGGTGGGGGCAGAGAAAAACTGTTTTTT. Translated: CASRLRGGGREKLFF.

The gene calls are TRBV7-2 and TRBJ2-3; D not certain. Trimming shortened V by 1 base and J by 0 bases, and 8 bases separated the two germline ends. The CDR3 consists of 15 residues. CDR1 and CDR2 (germline): SGHTA, FQGNSA. CDR3: CASSLVVYSTDTQYF. In nucleotides, the CDR3 is TGTGCCAGCAGCTTAGTAGTCTATAGCACAGATACGCAGTATTTT.

The V gene is TRBV10-2, the J gene TRBJ2-3; TRBD2 aligns across 7 bases. The junction had 16 bases not matched to a gene; V was cut back by 9 bases and J by 4 bases. Germline CDR1 and CDR2: WSHSY and SAAADI. The CDR3 has 16 amino acids. DNA for the CDR3: TGCGCCAGTGGAGGGTCGCGCGGGAGAAAGGCAGATACGCAGTATTTT. Its translation: CASGGSRGRKADTQYF.

The gene calls are TRBV19 and TRBJ1-2; tentatively, D is TRBD1 (5 bases). The CDR3 totals 14 residues. From germline, CDR1 is LNHDA and CDR2 SQIVND (reference sequence). V was trimmed by 2 bases and J by 10 bases, leaving 17 bases between them. This chain's CDR3 is CASSIMDTKTFYTF. CDR3 bases: TGTGCCAGTAGTATAATGGACACCAAAACATTCTACACCTTC.

The chain links TRBV6-6 to TRBJ2-7, with TRBD1 matching over 9 bases. The CDR3 totals 15 residues. J gave up 5 bases and V 4 bases, and 9 bases lay outside the gene matches. Germline V gene lookup returns CDR1 MNHNY and CDR2 SVGAGI (reference sequence). CDR3 amino acids: CASSSGDRGNHEQYV. DNA for the CDR3: TGTGCCAGCAGTTCTGGAGACAGGGGGAACCACGAGCAGTACGTC.

The chain is built from TRBV5-1 and TRBJ2-5; 9 bases align to TRBD2. The CDR3 loop spans 14 amino acids. Germline loops: CDR1 SGHRS, CDR2 YFSETQ. J gave up 2 bases and V 5 bases, and 4 bases lay outside the gene matches. The CDR3 spells CASSLSGGQETQYF. The CDR3 bases are TGCGCCAGCAGTCTTAGCGGGGGTCAAGAGACCCAGTACTTC.

This chain uses TRBV6-1 with TRBJ1-6; a weak D match, TRBD1 (5 bases). This CDR3 comprises 15 residues. Trimming took 0 bases from V and 4 from J, leaving 7 bases between them. Germline CDR1 reads MNHNS; CDR2 reads SASEGT. CDR3 residues: CASSEAAGYNSPLHF. In nucleotides, the CDR3 is TGTGCCAGCAGTGAAGCTGCAGGGTATAATTCACCCCTCCACTTT.

This clone was seen a few times. This chain connects TRBV30 to TRBJ1-6; D is unclear. Deletions cut 2 bases from V and 10 bases from J, with 9 bases between. The CDR3 is 12 residues long. Germline V gives CDR1 GTSNPN, CDR2 SVGIG (reference sequence). CDR3 region: CAWSLPGSPLHF. CDR3 DNA: TGTGCCTGGAGTCTCCCGGGGTCACCCCTCCACTTT.

The V call is TRBV10-3, the J call TRBJ1-1; the D gene is possibly TRBD1 (5 bases). The length of the CDR3 is 13 residues. Per the germline V gene, CDR1 is ENHRY and CDR2 is SYGVKD. V was cut by 2 bases and J by 6 bases, with 10 bases left in between. The CDR3 is CAISERQGSEAFF. DNA for the CDR3: TGTGCCATCAGTGAGAGGCAGGGATCTGAAGCTTTCTTT.

The chain recombines TRBV28 with TRBJ1-2; a possible D gene is TRBD1 (5 bases). CDR1 and CDR2 from the germline V gene are MDHEN and SYDVKM. Between the trimmed V and J ends, which lost 7 bases and 4 bases, there was a span of 13 bases. The CDR3 length is 13 residues. The CDR3 reads CASTYTGPYGYTF. CDR3 sequence (DNA): TGTGCCAGCACCTATACAGGACCCTATGGCTACACCTTC.